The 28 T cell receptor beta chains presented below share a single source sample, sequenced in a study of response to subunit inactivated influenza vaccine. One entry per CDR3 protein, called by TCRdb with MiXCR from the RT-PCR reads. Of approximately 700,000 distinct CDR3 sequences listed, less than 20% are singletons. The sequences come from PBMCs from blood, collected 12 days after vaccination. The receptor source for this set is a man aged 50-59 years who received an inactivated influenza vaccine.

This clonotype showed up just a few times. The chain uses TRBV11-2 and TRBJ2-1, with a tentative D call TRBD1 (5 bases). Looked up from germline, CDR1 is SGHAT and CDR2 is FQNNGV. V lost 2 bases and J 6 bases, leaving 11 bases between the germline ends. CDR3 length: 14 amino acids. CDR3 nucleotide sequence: TGTGCCAGCAGCTTAACGGCAGGGTCCAATGAGCAGTTCTTC. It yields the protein CASSLTAGSNEQFF. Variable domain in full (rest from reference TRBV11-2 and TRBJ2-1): EAGVAQSPRYKIIEKRQSVAFWCNPISGHATLYWYQQILGQGPKLLIQFQNNGVVDDSQLPKDRFSAERLKGVDSTLKIQPAKLEDSAVYLCASSLTAGSNEQFFGPGTRLTVL.

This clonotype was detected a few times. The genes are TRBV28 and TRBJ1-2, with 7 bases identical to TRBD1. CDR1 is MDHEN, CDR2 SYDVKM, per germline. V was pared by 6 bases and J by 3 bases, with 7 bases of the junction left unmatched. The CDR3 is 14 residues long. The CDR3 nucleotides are TGTGCCAGCAGCCAAGACAGGGTTGACTATGGCTACACCTTC. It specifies CASSQDRVDYGYTF.

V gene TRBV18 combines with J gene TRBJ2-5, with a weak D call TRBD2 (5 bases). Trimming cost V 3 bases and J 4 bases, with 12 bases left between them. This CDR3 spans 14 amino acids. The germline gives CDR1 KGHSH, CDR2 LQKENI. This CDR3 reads CASSPGVTGETQYF. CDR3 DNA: TGTGCCAGCTCACCCGGGGTTACGGGAGAGACCCAGTACTTC.

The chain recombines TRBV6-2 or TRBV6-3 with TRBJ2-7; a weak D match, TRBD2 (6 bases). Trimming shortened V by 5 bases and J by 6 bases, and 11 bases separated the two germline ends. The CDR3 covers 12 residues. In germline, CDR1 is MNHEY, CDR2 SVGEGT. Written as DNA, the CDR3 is TGTGCCAGCAGTGACAACGGGGGCGAGCAGTACTTC. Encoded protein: CASSDNGGEQYF.

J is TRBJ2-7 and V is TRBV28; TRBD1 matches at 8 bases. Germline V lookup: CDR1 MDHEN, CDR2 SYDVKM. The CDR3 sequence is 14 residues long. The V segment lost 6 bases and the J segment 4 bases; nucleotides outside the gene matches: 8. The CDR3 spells CASRTGAPSYEQYF. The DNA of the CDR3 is TGTGCCAGCAGGACAGGGGCCCCGTCGTACGAGCAGTACTTC.

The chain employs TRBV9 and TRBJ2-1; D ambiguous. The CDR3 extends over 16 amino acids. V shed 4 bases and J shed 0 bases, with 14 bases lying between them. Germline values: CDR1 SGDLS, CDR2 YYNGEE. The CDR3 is CASSSKGRSSYNEQFF. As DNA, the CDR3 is TGTGCCAGCAGCTCAAAAGGTAGGAGCTCCTACAATGAGCAGTTCTTC.

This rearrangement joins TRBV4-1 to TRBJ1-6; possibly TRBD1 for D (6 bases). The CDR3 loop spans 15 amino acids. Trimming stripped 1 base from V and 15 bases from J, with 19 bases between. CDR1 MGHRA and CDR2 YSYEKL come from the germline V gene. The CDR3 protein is CASSQVGTGLSVLHF. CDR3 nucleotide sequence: TGCGCCAGCAGCCAAGTGGGCACAGGGCTTTCGGTCCTCCACTTT.

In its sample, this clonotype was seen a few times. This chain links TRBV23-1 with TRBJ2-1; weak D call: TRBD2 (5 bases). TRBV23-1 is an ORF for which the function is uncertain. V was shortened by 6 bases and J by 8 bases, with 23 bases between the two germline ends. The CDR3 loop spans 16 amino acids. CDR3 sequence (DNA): TGCGCCAGCAGGCCATCGCCGTGGAGGCCGAAGCATGAGCAGTTCTTC. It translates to CASRPSPWRPKHEQFF.

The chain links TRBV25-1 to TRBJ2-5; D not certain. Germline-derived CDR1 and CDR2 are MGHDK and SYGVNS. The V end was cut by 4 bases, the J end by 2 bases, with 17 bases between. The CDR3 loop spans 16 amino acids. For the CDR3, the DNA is TGTGCCAGCAGTGGGGTAAAGGGAATTTATCAAGAGACCCAGTACTTC. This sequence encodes CASSGVKGIYQETQYF.

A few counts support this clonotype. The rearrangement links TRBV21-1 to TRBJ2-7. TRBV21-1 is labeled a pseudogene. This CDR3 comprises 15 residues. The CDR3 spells CASSISRRSSYEQYF. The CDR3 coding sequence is TGTGCCAGCAGCATCTCCCGTCGGAGCTCCTACGAGCAGTACTTC.

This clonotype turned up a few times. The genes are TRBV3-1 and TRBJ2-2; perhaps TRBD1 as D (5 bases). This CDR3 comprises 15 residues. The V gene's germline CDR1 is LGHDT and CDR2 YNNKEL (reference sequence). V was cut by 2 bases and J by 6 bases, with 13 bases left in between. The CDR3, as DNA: TGTGCCAGCAGCCAATATCATCAGGGTGCCGGGGAGCTGTTTTTT. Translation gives CASSQYHQGAGELFF.

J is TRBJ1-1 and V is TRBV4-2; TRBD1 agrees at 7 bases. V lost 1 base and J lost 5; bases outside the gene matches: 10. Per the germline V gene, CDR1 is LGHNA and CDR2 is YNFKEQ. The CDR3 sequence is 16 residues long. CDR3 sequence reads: CASSQVITGDKTEAFF. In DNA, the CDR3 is TGTGCCAGCAGCCAAGTTATAACAGGGGATAAGACTGAAGCTTTCTTT.

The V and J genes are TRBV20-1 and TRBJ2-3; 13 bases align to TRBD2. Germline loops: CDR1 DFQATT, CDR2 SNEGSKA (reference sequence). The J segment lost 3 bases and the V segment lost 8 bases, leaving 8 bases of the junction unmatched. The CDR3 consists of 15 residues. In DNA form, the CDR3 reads TGCAGTTTCACCGGGACTAGCGGGGCTACAGATACGCAGTATTTT. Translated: CSFTGTSGATDTQYF.

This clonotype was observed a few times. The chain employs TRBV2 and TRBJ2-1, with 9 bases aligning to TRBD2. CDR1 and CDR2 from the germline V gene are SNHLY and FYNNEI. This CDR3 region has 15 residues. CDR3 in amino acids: CACTTAGGSRNEQFF. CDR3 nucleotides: TGTGCTTGTACCACGGCGGGAGGGTCGAGGAATGAGCAGTTCTTC. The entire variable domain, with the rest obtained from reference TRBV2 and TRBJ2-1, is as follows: EPEVTQTPSHQVTQMGQEVILRCVPISNHLYFYWYRQILGQKVEFLVSFYNNEISEKSEIFDDQFSVERPDGSNFTLKIRSTKLEDSAMYFCACTTAGGSRNEQFFGPGTRLTVL.

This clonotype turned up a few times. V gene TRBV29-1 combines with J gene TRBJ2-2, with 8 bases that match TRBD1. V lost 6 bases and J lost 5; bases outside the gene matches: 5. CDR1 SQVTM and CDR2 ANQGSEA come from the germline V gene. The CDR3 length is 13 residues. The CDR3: CSVLNRGTGELFF. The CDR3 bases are TGCAGCGTATTAAACAGGGGGACCGGGGAGCTGTTTTTT.

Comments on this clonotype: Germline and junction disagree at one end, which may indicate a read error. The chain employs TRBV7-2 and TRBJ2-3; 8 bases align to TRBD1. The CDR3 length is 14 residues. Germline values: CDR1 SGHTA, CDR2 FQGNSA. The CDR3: CASSPDRATDTHYF. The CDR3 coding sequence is TGTGCCAGCAGCCCGGACAGGGCGACAGATACGCACTATTTT.

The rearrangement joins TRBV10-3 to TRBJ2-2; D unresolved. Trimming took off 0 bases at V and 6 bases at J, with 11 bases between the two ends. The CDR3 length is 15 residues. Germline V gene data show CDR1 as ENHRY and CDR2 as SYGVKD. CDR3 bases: TGTGCCATCAGTGAGTCTACGGGTGTGGCCGGGGAGCTGTTTTTT. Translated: CAISESTGVAGELFF.

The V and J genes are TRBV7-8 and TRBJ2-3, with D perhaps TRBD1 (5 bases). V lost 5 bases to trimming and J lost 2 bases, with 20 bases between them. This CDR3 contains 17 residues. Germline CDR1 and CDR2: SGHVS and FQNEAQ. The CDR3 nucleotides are TGTGCCAGCAGCCGAGTGGCCAGGGCAGCTAACACAGATACGCAGTATTTT. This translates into CASSRVARAANTDTQYF.

CDR3 protein: CASSPLRGYEQYF. The DNA of the CDR3 is TGTGCCAGCAGCCCCCTTCGGGGCTACGAGCAGTACTTC. The rearrangement links TRBV11-2 to TRBJ2-7; D perhaps matches TRBD2 (5 bases). Trimming cost V 5 bases and J 3 bases, with 11 bases left between them. The germline gives CDR1 SGHAT, CDR2 FQNNGV. The CDR3 contains 13 residues.

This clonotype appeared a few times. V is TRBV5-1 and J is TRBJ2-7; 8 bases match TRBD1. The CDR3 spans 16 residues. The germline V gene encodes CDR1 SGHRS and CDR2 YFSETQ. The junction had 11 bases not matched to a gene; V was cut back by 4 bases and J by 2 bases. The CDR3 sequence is CASSSPRTGQTYEQYF. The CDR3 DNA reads TGCGCCAGCAGCAGCCCGCGGACAGGGCAAACCTACGAGCAGTACTTC.

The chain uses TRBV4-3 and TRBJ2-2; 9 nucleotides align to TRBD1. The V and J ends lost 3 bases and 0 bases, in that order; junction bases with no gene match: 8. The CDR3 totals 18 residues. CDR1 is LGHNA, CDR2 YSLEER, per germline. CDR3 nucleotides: TGCGCCAGCAGCCAGCCTTTCGGACAGGGGACGAACACCGGGGAGCTGTTTTTT. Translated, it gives CASSQPFGQGTNTGELFF.

Written as DNA, the CDR3 is TGTGCCAGCAGCTTAGTTCGAGCGGGGGGCTCCCCGATTTACAATGAGCAGTTCTTC. Translating gives CASSLVRAGGSPIYNEQFF. The chain joins TRBV7-6 to TRBJ2-1, with 9 positions matching TRBD2. The CDR3 has 19 residues. V shed 1 base and J 4 bases; nucleotides not matched to a gene: 14. The germline V gene encodes CDR1 SGHVS and CDR2 FNYEAQ.

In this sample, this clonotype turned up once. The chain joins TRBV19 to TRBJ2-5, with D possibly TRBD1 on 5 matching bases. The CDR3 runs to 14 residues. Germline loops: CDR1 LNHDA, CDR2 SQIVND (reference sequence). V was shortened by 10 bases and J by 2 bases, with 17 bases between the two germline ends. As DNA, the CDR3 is TGTGCCACAAAACTGGACATAACACAAGAGACCCAGTACTTC. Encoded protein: CATKLDITQETQYF.

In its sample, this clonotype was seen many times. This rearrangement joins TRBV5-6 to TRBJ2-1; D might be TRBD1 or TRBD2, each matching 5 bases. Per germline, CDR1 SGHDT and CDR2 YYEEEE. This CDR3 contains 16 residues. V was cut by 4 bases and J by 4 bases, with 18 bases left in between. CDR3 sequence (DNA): TGTGCCAGCAGCGTGGCTAGACGGGGCCCATACAATGAGCAGTTCTTC. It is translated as CASSVARRGPYNEQFF.

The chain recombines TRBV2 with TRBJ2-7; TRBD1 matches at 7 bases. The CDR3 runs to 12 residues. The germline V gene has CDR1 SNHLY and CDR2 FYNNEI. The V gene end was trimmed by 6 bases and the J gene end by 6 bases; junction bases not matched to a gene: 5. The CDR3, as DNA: TGTGCCAGCAGATTAGACAGGGCCGAGCAGTACTTC. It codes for CASRLDRAEQYF.

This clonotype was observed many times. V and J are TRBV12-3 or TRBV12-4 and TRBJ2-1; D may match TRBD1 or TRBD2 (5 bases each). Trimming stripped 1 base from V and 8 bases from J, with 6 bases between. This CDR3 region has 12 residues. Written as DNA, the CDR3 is TGTGCCAGCAGTTTAGGGGGACATGAGCAGTTCTTC. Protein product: CASSLGGHEQFF.

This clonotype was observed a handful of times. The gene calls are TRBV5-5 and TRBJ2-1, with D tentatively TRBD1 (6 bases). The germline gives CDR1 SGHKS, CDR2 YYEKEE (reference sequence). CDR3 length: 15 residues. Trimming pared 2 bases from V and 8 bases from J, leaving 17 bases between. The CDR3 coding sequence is TGTGCCAGCAGCTTCCGCAGGGGAGATAGCGATGAGCAGTTCTTC. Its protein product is CASSFRRGDSDEQFF. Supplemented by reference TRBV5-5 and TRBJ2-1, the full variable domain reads DAGVTQSPTHLIKTRGQQVTLRCSPISGHKSVSWYQQVLGQGPQFIFQYYEKEERGRGNFPDRFSARQFPNYSSELNVNALLLGDSALYLCASSFRRGDSDEQFFGPGTRLTVL.

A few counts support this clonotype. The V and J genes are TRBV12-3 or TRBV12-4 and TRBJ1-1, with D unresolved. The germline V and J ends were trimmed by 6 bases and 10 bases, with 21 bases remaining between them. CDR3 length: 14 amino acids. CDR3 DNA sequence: TGTGCCAGCAGCCCCTTAGGGCGGGTCCCTACAGCTTTCTTT. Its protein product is CASSPLGRVPTAFF.